The present T cell receptor beta chain was sequenced within a study of graft-versus-host responses after intestinal transplantation. Findings and caveats of the study: In patients with graft-donor T cell macrochimerism, allograft graft-versus-host to host-versus-graft clonal ratios were high.

Clones were sequenced by immunoSEQ multiplex PCR, and TCRdb holds only the in-frame ones, with some missing. This table has fewer than 100,000 clones, roughly 82% appearing once. Notes on this clone: The antigen is unknown.

Sequenced here: PBMCs, sampled 255 days after intestinal transplant. The sequence derives from a human patient who received an intestinal transplant, so some T cells may come from the graft donor.

The CDR3 DNA reads TGTGCCAGCAGCTTAGTCTGGGAGCTGTTTTTT. Protein product: CASSLVWELFF. The chain is built from TRBV11-2 and TRBJ2-2; D uncertain. V lost 1 base to trimming and J lost 9 bases, with 3 bases between them. This CDR3 region has 11 residues. Germline CDR1 is SGHAT and CDR2 is FQNNGV.